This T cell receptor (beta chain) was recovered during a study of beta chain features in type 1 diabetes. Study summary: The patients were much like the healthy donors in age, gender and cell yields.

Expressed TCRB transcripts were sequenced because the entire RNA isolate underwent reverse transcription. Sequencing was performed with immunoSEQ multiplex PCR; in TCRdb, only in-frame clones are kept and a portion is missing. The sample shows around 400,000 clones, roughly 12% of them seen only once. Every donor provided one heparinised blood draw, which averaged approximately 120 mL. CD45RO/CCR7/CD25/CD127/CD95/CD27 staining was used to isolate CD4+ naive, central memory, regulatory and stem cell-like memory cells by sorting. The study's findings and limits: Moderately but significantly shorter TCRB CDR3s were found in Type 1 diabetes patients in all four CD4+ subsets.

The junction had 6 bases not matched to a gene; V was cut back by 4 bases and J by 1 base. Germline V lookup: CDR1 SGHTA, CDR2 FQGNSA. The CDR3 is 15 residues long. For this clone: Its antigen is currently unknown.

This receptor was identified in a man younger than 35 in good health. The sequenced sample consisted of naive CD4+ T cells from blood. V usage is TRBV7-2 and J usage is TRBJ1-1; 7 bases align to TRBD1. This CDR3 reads CASSSTGQPNTEAFF. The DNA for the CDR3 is TGTGCCAGCAGCTCCACGGGACAGCCGAACACTGAAGCTTTCTTT.